A single sample gave rise to the 27 T cell receptor beta chains below, sequenced in a study of blood T cell repertoires in COVID-19 (dated by TCRdb to about 2020). The library was built by means of the immunoSEQ multiplex PCR assay. In its TCRdb copy, this immuneACCESS table keeps in-frame sequences only and misses some clones. Where compared with another copy, unresolved V genes explain less than half of these, and the others have no known cause. The sample table records approximately 400,000 clones; more than 80% of these occur just once. The ten largest clones add up to more than 1% of the sample. Sequenced: peripheral blood. Receptors were obtained from a man between 35 and 55 years old with acute or convalescent COVID-19.

This clone was seen only a few times. The V call is TRBV6-6, the J call TRBJ1-1, with a tentative D call TRBD1 (6 bases). The V gene lost 7 bases and the J gene lost 5 bases, with 11 bases spanning the gap. Germline CDR1 reads MNHNY; CDR2 reads SVGAGI (reference sequence). This CDR3 is 12 amino acids long. CDR3 sequence (DNA): TGTGCCAGCACCGAGGGGGAGACTGAAGCTTTCTTT. Translating gives CASTEGETEAFF.

The rearrangement links TRBV3-1 (or the pseudogene TRBV3-2) to TRBJ2-7, with 7 bases lining up with TRBD2. CDR1 and CDR2 from the germline V gene are LGHDT and YNNKEL (reference sequence). The CDR3 sequence is 14 residues long. Losses at the gene ends were 5 bases for V and 4 bases for J; bases not matched to a gene: 8. The CDR3 DNA is TGTGCCAGCAGCGGTACTGCTAGCGGATACGAGCAGTACTTC. Translating gives CASSGTASGYEQYF.

This clone appeared a single time. J is TRBJ1-2 and V is TRBV30; perhaps TRBD1 as D (6 bases). The CDR3 consists of 13 residues. Germline V gene sequence: CDR1 GTSNPN, CDR2 SVGIG (reference sequence). V lost 3 bases and J 7 bases, leaving 15 bases between the germline ends. The CDR3: CAWRITGYTGYTF. The CDR3 region has the DNA TGTGCCTGGAGAATAACAGGGTATACTGGCTACACCTTC.

This chain links TRBV30 with TRBJ2-2; 7 bases align to TRBD1. With V trimmed by 0 bases and J by 2 bases, 9 bases remained unmatched. The CDR3 runs to 17 residues. Germline CDR1 and CDR2: GTSNPN and SVGIG (reference sequence). The chain's CDR3 is CAWSVAWDRINTGELFF. The DNA for the CDR3 is TGTGCCTGGAGTGTAGCCTGGGACAGAATCAACACCGGGGAGCTGTTTTTT.

V is TRBV4-2 and J is TRBJ2-2, with 11 bases aligning to TRBD2. The CDR3 runs 16 residues. J was trimmed by 5 bases and V by 3 bases; bases with no gene match: 5. Germline V gene sequence: CDR1 LGHNA, CDR2 YNFKEQ. CDR3: CASSQSSGGLTGELFF. Written as DNA, the CDR3 is TGTGCCAGCAGCCAGTCTAGCGGGGGGTTGACCGGGGAGCTGTTTTTT.

The chain employs TRBV6-4 and TRBJ1-6; a possible D gene is TRBD1 (5 bases). The V end lost 6 bases, the J end lost 10 bases, and 25 bases lay between the germline ends. Germline-derived CDR1 and CDR2 are MRHNA and SNTAGT. This CDR3 region has 17 residues. The CDR3: CASRKPPPGGVGSPLHF. In DNA, the CDR3 is TGTGCCAGCAGGAAGCCCCCCCCGGGGGGTGTAGGATCACCCCTCCACTTT.

The chain uses TRBV15 and TRBJ1-1; 8 bases match TRBD1. V dropped 7 bases and J dropped 4; count of bases not matched to a gene: 5. The CDR3 spans 13 residues. Germline CDR1 and CDR2: LNHNV and YYDKDF (reference sequence). The CDR3 nucleotides are TGTGCCACCAACGGACAGGGTCGCACTGAAGCTTTCTTT. Its translation: CATNGQGRTEAFF.

This clone was picked up many times. Other DNA sequences in the sample encode the same CDR3. The gene calls are TRBV28 and TRBJ2-1; D gene unclear. This CDR3 region has 12 residues. Germline lookup yields CDR1 MDHEN and CDR2 SYDVKM. The V end was cut by 2 bases, the J end by 4 bases, with 3 bases between. This CDR3 is CASSLRYNEQFF. The CDR3 DNA sequence: TGTGCCAGCAGTTTACGGTACAATGAGCAGTTCTTC.

This chain uses TRBV5-8 with TRBJ1-4, with 7 bases identical to TRBD1. Germline V gene data show CDR1 as SGHTS and CDR2 as YDEGEE. J lost 0 bases, V lost 3 bases, and 2 bases had no gene match. There are 15 residues in the CDR3. The CDR3 loop reads CASSWGQTTNEKLFF. The CDR3 DNA reads as TGTGCCAGCAGCTGGGGACAGACAACTAATGAAAAACTGTTTTTT.

The J gene is TRBJ2-2, the V gene TRBV27; TRBD2 matches 14 bases. V shed 3 bases and J 6 bases; nucleotides not matched to a gene: 18. Germline CDR1 is MNHEY and CDR2 is SMNVEV (reference sequence). This CDR3 has 21 residues. CDR3 bases: TGTGCCAGCAGTTTGGGTGCGGGACTAGCGGGGGCCCTACCCGGGCCCGGGGAGCTGTTTTTT. This encodes CASSLGAGLAGALPGPGELFF.

The genes are TRBV5-1 and TRBJ1-3; D is unclear. The germline CDR1 and CDR2 sequences are SGHRS and YFSETQ. Trimming cost V 4 bases and J 4 bases, with 15 bases left between them. The CDR3 contains 15 residues. The CDR3 DNA sequence: TGCGCCAGCAGCCCAGGTCCCGGGGAAGGAAACACCATATATTTT. It specifies CASSPGPGEGNTIYF.

This rearrangement joins TRBV7-2 to TRBJ2-7; the D gene is possibly TRBD1 (6 bases). Trimming took 2 bases from V and 4 from J, leaving 15 bases between them. In germline, CDR1 is SGHTA, CDR2 FQGNSA. The CDR3 extends over 15 amino acids. The DNA for the CDR3 is TGTGCCAGCAGCTTATTAGGGGGAGTTAAGTACGAGCAGTACTTC. This sequence encodes CASSLLGGVKYEQYF. Full variable domain (missing parts from reference TRBV7-2 and TRBJ2-7): GAGVSQSPSNKVTEKGKDVELRCDPISGHTALYWYRQSLGQGLEFLIYFQGNSAPDKSGLPSDRFSAERTGGSVSTLTIQRTQQEDSAVYLCASSLLGGVKYEQYFGPGTRLTVT.

This chain joins TRBV9 and TRBJ1-1; 11 positions agree with TRBD1. Germline V gene data show CDR1 as SGDLS and CDR2 as YYNGEE. The CDR3 has 15 amino acids. V lost 0 bases to trimming and J lost 4 bases; unmatched junction nucleotides: 2. CDR3 DNA: TGTGCCAGCAGCGTAGATGGGACAGGGGGCACTGAAGCTTTCTTT. Protein product: CASSVDGTGGTEAFF.

DNA of the CDR3: TGTGCCAGCAGCCAGAGGCGCGACGATTCCTACACCTTC. It encodes CASSQRRDDSYTF. The V and J genes are TRBV3-1 (or the pseudogene TRBV3-2) and TRBJ1-2; no clear D. CDR1 and CDR2 from the germline V gene are LGHDT and YNNKEL (reference sequence). The CDR3 consists of 13 residues. Trimming took off 3 bases at V and 10 bases at J, with 15 bases between the two ends.

This chain links TRBV10-3 with TRBJ1-1; unclear D gene. Trimming left V 4 bases short and J 4 bases short, with 7 bases between. This CDR3 contains 12 residues. CDR1 is ENHRY, CDR2 SYGVKD, per germline. The CDR3 region is CAISAVPTEAFF. The DNA of the CDR3 is TGTGCCATCAGTGCCGTCCCCACTGAAGCTTTCTTT.

The chain is built from TRBV11-3 and TRBJ2-2; 11 bases align to TRBD2. The V gene's germline CDR1 is SGHNT and CDR2 YENEEA. The CDR3 has 16 amino acids. V dropped 3 bases and J dropped 4; count of bases not matched to a gene: 4. The CDR3 reads CASSLGLADITGELFF. CDR3 nucleotides: TGTGCCAGCAGCTTGGGACTAGCGGACATCACCGGGGAGCTGTTTTTT.

The gene calls are TRBV27 and TRBJ2-7, with 13 bases fitting TRBD2. V shed 5 bases, J shed 6 bases, and the junction held 7 bases outside the gene matches. The CDR3 is 15 amino acids. The germline CDR1 and CDR2 sequences are MNHEY and SMNVEV (reference sequence). CDR3 in DNA: TGTGCCAGCAGTCTCTGGACTAGCGGGAGATCCGAGCAGTACTTC. Amino acids: CASSLWTSGRSEQYF.

The CDR3 coding sequence is TGTGCCAGCAGCCAGGGACAGAGTACCGGGGAGCTGTTTTTT. Translating it yields CASSQGQSTGELFF. The V gene is TRBV11-3, the J gene TRBJ2-2; 7 nucleotides line up with TRBD1. Trimming at V came to 5 bases and at J to 5 bases, leaving 5 bases not matched to a gene. The CDR3 is 14 amino acids. Germline loops: CDR1 SGHNT, CDR2 YENEEA.

This sequence joins TRBV5-6 and TRBJ1-2; 7 bases line up with TRBD1. Unmatched junction bases numbered 0, after V lost 1 base and J lost 0 bases. CDR1 and CDR2 (germline): SGHDT, YYEEEE. The CDR3 has 14 residues. The CDR3 sequence: CASSLRGPNYGYTF. The CDR3, as DNA: TGTGCCAGCAGCTTGAGGGGGCCTAACTATGGCTACACCTTC.

The chain combines TRBV9 with TRBJ1-3, with 7 bases matching TRBD1. J was trimmed by 2 bases and V by 3 bases; bases with no gene match: 11. This CDR3 has 17 residues. Germline lookup yields CDR1 SGDLS and CDR2 YYNGEE. CDR3 bases: TGTGCCAGCAGCGGTGGGGGGACAGCAGGGACTGGAAACACCATATATTTT. Its protein product is CASSGGGTAGTGNTIYF.

This chain connects TRBV4-1 to TRBJ2-7; no firm D call. Germline loops: CDR1 MGHRA, CDR2 YSYEKL. The CDR3 covers 14 residues. Deletions cut 0 bases from V and 6 bases from J, with 12 bases between. The CDR3: CASSQDSGRREQYF. The CDR3 coding sequence is TGCGCCAGCAGCCAAGATTCGGGTAGGCGCGAGCAGTACTTC.

This clone was picked up one time. The V gene is TRBV2, the J gene TRBJ2-5; D remains unclear. Germline V lookup: CDR1 SNHLY, CDR2 FYNNEI. This CDR3 region has 13 residues. Trimming cost V 4 bases and J 2 bases, with 8 bases left between them. The CDR3 protein is CASSGNFQETQYF. The CDR3 bases are TGTGCCAGCAGTGGAAACTTTCAAGAGACCCAGTACTTC.

The chain combines TRBV19 with TRBJ1-2; the D is unclear. Per the germline V gene, CDR1 is LNHDA and CDR2 is SQIVND (reference sequence). The CDR3 loop spans 15 amino acids. V was shortened by 5 bases and J by 6 bases, with 19 bases between the two germline ends. The CDR3 DNA follows: TGTGCCAGTAGTCCCCACGCGGGGTTTCCCGATGGCTACACCTTC. Translating gives CASSPHAGFPDGYTF.

V usage is TRBV5-6 and J usage is TRBJ2-3; D perhaps matches TRBD2 (6 bases). V lost 4 bases to trimming and J lost 3 bases, with 12 bases between them. CDR3 length: 14 residues. Germline CDR1 reads SGHDT; CDR2 reads YYEEEE. The CDR3 sequence is CASSVGLSTDTQYF. For the CDR3, the DNA is TGTGCCAGCAGCGTGGGACTTTCGACAGATACGCAGTATTTT.

The chain uses TRBV7-9 and TRBJ1-2, with 8 bases identical to TRBD1. CDR1 SEHNR and CDR2 FQNEAQ come from the germline V gene (reference sequence). The V gene end was trimmed by 3 bases and the J gene end by 10 bases; junction bases not matched to a gene: 7. The CDR3 runs to 13 residues. The CDR3 region is CASSFTGGGYYTF. The CDR3 bases are TGTGCCAGCAGCTTCACAGGGGGAGGTTACTACACCTTC.

This chain connects TRBV9 to TRBJ1-3; D is perhaps TRBD1 (5 bases). Germline V gene data show CDR1 as SGDLS and CDR2 as YYNGEE. This CDR3 spans 18 amino acids. V was shortened by 3 bases and J by 0 bases, with 19 bases between the two germline ends. The CDR3 protein is CASSDNNQGSSSGNTIYF. The DNA of the CDR3 is TGTGCCAGCAGCGATAACAACCAGGGCTCGAGCTCTGGAAACACCATATATTTT.

V usage is TRBV5-5 and J usage is TRBJ1-3, with a tentative D call TRBD1 (6 bases). The V end lost 2 bases, the J end lost 2 bases, and 14 bases lay between the germline ends. The CDR3 extends over 16 amino acids. The germline V gene encodes CDR1 SGHKS and CDR2 YYEKEE (reference sequence). The CDR3 nucleotides read TGTGCCAGCAGCTTAGACCCAGGGGCTGCTGGAAACACCATATATTTT. This sequence encodes CASSLDPGAAGNTIYF.